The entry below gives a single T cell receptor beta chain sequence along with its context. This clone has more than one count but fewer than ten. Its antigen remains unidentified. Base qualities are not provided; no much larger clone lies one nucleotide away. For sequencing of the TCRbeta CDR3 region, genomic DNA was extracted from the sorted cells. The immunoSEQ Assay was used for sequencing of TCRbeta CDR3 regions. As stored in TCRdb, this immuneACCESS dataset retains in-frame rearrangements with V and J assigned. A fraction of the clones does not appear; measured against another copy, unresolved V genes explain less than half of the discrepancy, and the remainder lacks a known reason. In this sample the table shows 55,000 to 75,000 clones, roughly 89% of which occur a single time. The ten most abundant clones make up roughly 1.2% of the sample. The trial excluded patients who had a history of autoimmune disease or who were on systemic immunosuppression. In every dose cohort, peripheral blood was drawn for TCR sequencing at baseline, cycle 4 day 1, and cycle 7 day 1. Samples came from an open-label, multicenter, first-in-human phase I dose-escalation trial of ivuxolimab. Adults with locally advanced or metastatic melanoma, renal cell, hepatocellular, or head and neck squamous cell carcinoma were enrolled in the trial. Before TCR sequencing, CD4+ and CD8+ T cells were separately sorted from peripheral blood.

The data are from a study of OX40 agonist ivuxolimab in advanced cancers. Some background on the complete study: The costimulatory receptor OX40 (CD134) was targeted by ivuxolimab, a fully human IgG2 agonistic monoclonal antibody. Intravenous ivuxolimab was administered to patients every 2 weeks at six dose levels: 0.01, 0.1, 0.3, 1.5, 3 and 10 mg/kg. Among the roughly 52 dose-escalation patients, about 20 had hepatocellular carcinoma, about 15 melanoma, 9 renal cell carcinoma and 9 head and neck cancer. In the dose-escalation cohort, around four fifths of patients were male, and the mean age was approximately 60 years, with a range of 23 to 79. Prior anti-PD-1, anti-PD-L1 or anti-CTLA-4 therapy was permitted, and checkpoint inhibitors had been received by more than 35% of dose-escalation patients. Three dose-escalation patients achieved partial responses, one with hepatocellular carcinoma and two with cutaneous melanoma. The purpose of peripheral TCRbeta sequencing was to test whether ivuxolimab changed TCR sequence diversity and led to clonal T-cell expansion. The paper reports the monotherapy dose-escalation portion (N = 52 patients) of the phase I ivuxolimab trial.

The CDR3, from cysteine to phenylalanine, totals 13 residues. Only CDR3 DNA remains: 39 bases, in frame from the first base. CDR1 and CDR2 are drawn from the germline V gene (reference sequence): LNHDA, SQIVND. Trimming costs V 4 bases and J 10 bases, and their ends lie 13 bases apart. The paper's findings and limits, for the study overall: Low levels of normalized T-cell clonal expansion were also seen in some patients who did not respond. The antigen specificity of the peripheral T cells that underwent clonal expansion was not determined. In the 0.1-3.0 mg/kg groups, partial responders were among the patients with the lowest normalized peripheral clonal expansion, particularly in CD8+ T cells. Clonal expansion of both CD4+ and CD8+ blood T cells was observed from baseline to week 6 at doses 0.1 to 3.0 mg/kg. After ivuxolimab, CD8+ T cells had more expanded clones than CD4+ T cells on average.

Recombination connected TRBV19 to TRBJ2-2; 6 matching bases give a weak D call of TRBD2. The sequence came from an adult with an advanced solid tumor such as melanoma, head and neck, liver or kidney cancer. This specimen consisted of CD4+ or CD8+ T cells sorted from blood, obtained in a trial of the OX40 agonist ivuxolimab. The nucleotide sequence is TGTGCCAGTAGTAGGGGACTTGCAACGGAGCTGTTTTTT. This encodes CASSRGLATELFF. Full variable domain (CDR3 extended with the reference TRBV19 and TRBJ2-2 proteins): DGGITQSPKYLFRKEGQNVTLSCEQNLNHDAMYWYRQDPGQGLRLIYYSQIVNDFQKGDIAEGYSVSREKKESFPLTVTSAQKNPTAFYLCASSRGLATELFFGEGSRLTVL.